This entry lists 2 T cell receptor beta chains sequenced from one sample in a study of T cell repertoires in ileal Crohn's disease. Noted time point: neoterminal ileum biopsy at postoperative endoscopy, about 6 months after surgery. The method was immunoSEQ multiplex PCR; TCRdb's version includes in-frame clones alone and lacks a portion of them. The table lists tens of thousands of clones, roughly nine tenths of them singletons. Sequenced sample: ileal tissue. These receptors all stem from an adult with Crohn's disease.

The CDR3 sequence: CASSAIRGQGANGYTF. The CDR3 bases are TGTGCCAGCAGTGCCATAAGGGGACAGGGGGCGAATGGCTACACCTTC. The chain has TRBV6-1 and TRBJ1-2; 12 positions agree with TRBD1. Germline lookup yields CDR1 MNHNS and CDR2 SASEGT. The trim removed 4 bases at V and 6 bases at J, leaving 9 bases unmatched. The CDR3 contains 16 residues.

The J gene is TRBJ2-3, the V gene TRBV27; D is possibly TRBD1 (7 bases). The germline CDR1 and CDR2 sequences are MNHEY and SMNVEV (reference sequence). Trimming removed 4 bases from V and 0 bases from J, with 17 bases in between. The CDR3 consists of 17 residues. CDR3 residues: CASSSRRGVQSTDTQYF. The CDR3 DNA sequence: TGTGCCAGCAGTTCCCGCAGGGGGGTTCAAAGCACAGATACGCAGTATTTT.